This paragraph covers one TCR beta chain sequence. The sample holds many counts of this clonotype. The target of this receptor is not known. Base quality data are lacking; no much larger clone is found one base away. This sample is drawn from a study of T cells in Graves' hyperthyroidism and ophthalmopathy (dated by TCRdb to about 2019). About the full investigation: Peripheral blood was sampled at the time of initial diagnosis, prior to any treatment. A discovery cohort of around 98 patients, approximately 45 with Graves' ophthalmopathy and over 55 with stable Graves' hyperthyroidism, was used to find distinguishing TCR V-J signatures. Whether ophthalmopathy could be predicted prospectively was tested in an independent validation cohort made up of roughly 19 hyperthyroidism patients plus 17 patients who later progressed to ophthalmopathy. The 100 or so discovery patients were divided at random into training and test sets in a 7:3 ratio. In addition, the study compared T-cell repertoires in thyroid tissue and in blood from several Graves' hyperthyroidism patients. After blood sampling, hyperthyroidism patients were treated with methimazole at a starting dose of 30 mg daily, and ophthalmopathy patients were treated with high-dose intravenous methylprednisolone. The paper describes TCR Vbeta CDR3 sequencing of about 140 peripheral blood samples, made up of 40 to 45 ophthalmopathy patients, some 76 hyperthyroidism patients and 17 progressor patients. The paper's findings and limits, for the study overall: No statistical method was used to set the sample size in advance, and investigators knew the group allocation. In cross-validation, a model built on a 13 V-J signature told ophthalmopathy apart from stable hyperthyroidism with 87.88% sensitivity and about 81% specificity, and in testing the same model reached 80%/75%. Most expanded thyroid clonotypes (frequency above 0.001) were also detected in blood, a finding suggesting that blood repertoires may reflect thyroid immune responses. In validation, the model predicted progression to ophthalmopathy a median of roughly six months before onset, with around 70% sensitivity and about 72% specificity.

In the ophthalmopathy patients, disease was moderately to severely active, with a Clinical Activity Score of 3 or more, a NOSPECS grade of 4 or more, and a duration of less than 3 months. Patients with uncontrolled infections, other autoimmune diseases, pregnancy or lactation were excluded. Clinical symptoms, serum thyroxine and TRAb, thyroid ultrasound, and orbital computed tomography formed the basis for the diagnoses. PBMCs were isolated from 7.5 to 10 ml of fresh peripheral blood by Ficoll-Paque density gradient centrifugation. Trizol reagent was used to extract total RNA, and RNA quality was then checked on an Agilent 2100 Bioanalyzer. According to the germline V gene, CDR1 reads KGHSH and CDR2 reads LQKENI. Inclusive of the bounding cysteine and phenylalanine, the CDR3 is 15 residues long. The sequence is cut down to CDR3 DNA, 45 bases in frame from base 1. The junction shows trimming of 3 bases on V and 6 bases on J, and the gene matches do not reach 4 bases of it.

The TCR beta CDR3 regions were amplified from RNA transcripts. For the first round of RT-PCR on the TCR CDR3, the HTBI primer set was used together with the Qiagen OneStep RT-PCR kit. The libraries were constructed in a second round of multiplex PCR and then size-selected and purified. Libraries were sequenced paired-end with 100 bp reads on an Illumina HiSeq2000. The original pipeline was this. SOAPnuke was used to process the raw data, with reads discarded if the reads contained adapters or uncalled bases, had a mean Phred below 15, or lacked an exact constant-primer or identifier match. COPE v1.2.5 was used to merge high-quality paired reads, and clonotypes were defined as unique nucleotide sequences. MiTCR v1.1 was used to align clonotypes to the IMGT TRBV, TRBD and TRBJ reference segments. Analysis was restricted to V-J combinations with a frequency above 0.0001, which covered roughly 99% of repertoires. The TCS score was defined as the ratio of F50 (clonal expansion) to E x V (chaos), calculated using BLOSUM62-based TCRdist between CDR3 peptides within each V-J. Welch's t-statistics and random forest reduced fewer than 600 V-J features to 13, which were used in a naive Bayes classifier (R e1071). Starting from the raw public reads, TCRdb applied fastp trimming at Q25, assembled clones with MiXCR and retained in-frame beta chains. CDR3 protein duplicates are merged, each entry listing the most common genes and DNA. The authors' filters were not applied to this entry. Across this sample there are fewer than 350,000 distinct CDR3 sequences, with around 20% seen only once. The ten largest account for about 40% of the sample.

Input material: blood. The TCR was taken from a middle-aged man with Graves' ophthalmopathy. The rearrangement joined TRBV18 to TRBJ2-3; 12 bases in between match TRBD2. The nucleotides are TGTGCCAGCTCACCCTGGACTAGCGGGATTGATACGCAGTATTTT. The encoded protein is CASSPWTSGIDTQYF. This CDR3, with the reference TRBV18 and TRBJ2-3 proteins standing in past its ends, gives the full variable domain NAGVMQNPRHLVRRRGQEARLRCSPMKGHSHVYWYRQLPEEGLKFMVYLQKENIIDESGMPKERFSAEFPKEGPSILRIQQVVRGDSAAYFCASSPWTSGIDTQYFGPGTRLTVL.